Reported below is one TCR beta chain. The germline CDR1 and CDR2 sequences are SGHAT and FQDESV (reference sequence). The CDR3 runs to 15 residues. V lost 5 bases and J 1 base, leaving 13 bases between the germline ends. In the authors' methods: Counts of nucleated cells, estimated from reference gene primer amplification, were obtained. Data came from immunoSEQ multiplex PCR; TCRdb stores just in-frame clones and leaves some out. The DNA was the basis for D and trimming; V, J and clone size are from that table. This repertoire shows 88,000 or so clones, over 80% found once; its top ten account for roughly 9%. This sample was taken from a study of blood T cell repertoires in COVID-19.

The sample was peripheral blood. The chain employs TRBV11-1 and TRBJ2-3; D gene ambiguous. This TCR came from a human donor in a cohort sampled during active COVID-19. The CDR3 protein is CASSTRLSGTDTQYF. The CDR3, as DNA: TGTGCCAGCAGCACCCGGTTGTCGGGCACAGATACGCAGTATTTT. Full variable domain (remainder filled in from reference TRBV11-1 and TRBJ2-3): EAEVAQSPRYKITEKSQAVAFWCDPISGHATLYWYRQILGQGPELLVQFQDESVVDDSQLPKDRFSAERLKGVDSTLKIQPAELGDSAMYLCASSTRLSGTDTQYFGPGTRLTVL.